This T cell receptor beta chain was sequenced during a study of monozygotic twins with inflammatory bowel disease. Study conclusions and caveats: Those with IBD had lower TCRbeta diversity (inverse Simpson) than their healthy co-twins did. Limited power may explain why concordant and discordant twins showed no difference in repertoire similarity.

As regards this clonotype: As yet, its antigen is unknown.

Using the 5' RACE reads, TCRdb records one entry per CDR3 protein without DNA. The listing contains some 440,000 distinct CDR3 sequences. The length of the CDR3 is 13 residues. Germline V gene sequence: CDR1 DFQATT, CDR2 SNEGSKA (reference sequence). The specimen sequenced was blood. This sequence joins TRBV20-1 and TRBJ2-5; TCRdb indicates TRBD1, and absent DNA this call remains unverified. The sequence was collected from a human donor with ulcerative colitis or Crohn's disease, or a healthy co-twin of an affected twin (not recorded which). This chain's CDR3 is CSASAGGRETQYF.